One and the same sample provided the 22 T cell receptor beta chains below, sequenced in a study of T cell responses to AZD1222 COVID-19 vaccine. Data came from immunoSEQ multiplex PCR; TCRdb stores just in-frame clones and leaves some out. Found here are 90,000 to 150,000 clones, approximately 90% of them singletons; the top ten hold roughly 3.6%. The source was peripheral blood, collected on day 0 of AZD1222 vaccination. The receptors come from an adult in good health.

The gene calls are TRBV7-3 and TRBJ2-7, with a weak D call TRBD2 (5 bases). Germline V gene lookup returns CDR1 SGHTA and CDR2 FQGTGA. The CDR3 totals 15 residues. The germline V and J ends were trimmed by 1 base and 3 bases, with 13 bases remaining between them. The CDR3 loop is CASSLNPGINYEQYF. The CDR3 DNA reads as TGTGCCAGCAGCTTAAATCCCGGGATTAACTACGAGCAGTACTTC.

The rearrangement joins TRBV12-5 to TRBJ1-2, with D possibly TRBD1 on 5 matching bases. Trimming removed 9 bases from V and 3 bases from J, with 17 bases in between. The CDR3 consists of 14 residues. The germline gives CDR1 LGHNT, CDR2 FRNRAP. CDR3 residues: CASLKGDSDYGYTF. The CDR3 nucleotides are TGTGCTAGCCTGAAAGGGGATTCGGACTATGGCTACACCTTC.

Turning to this clone: The identical CDR3 is also encoded by other nucleotide sequences in the sample. The gene calls are TRBV2 and TRBJ1-5, with unresolved D. The V end was cut by 1 base, the J end by 1 base, with 11 bases between. CDR3 length equals 16 residues. The germline V gene encodes CDR1 SNHLY and CDR2 FYNNEI. DNA for the CDR3: TGTGCCAGCAGTGAAGGTGGCAGGCGAAGCAATCAGCCCCAGCATTTT. This encodes CASSEGGRRSNQPQHF.

The CDR3 loop is CAARMREGVNTEAFF. The DNA of the CDR3 is TGTGCCGCCCGGATGCGAGAGGGGGTGAACACTGAAGCTTTCTTT. J is TRBJ1-1 and V is TRBV19; D is possibly TRBD1 (6 bases). The germline V and J ends were trimmed by 11 bases and 0 bases, with 19 bases remaining between them. The CDR3 has 15 amino acids. Germline V gene lookup returns CDR1 LNHDA and CDR2 SQIVND (reference sequence).

This chain links TRBV6-2 or TRBV6-3 with TRBJ1-6, with TRBD1 as a possible D gene (5 bases). Germline V gene sequence: CDR1 MNHEY, CDR2 SVGEGT. The CDR3 spans 17 residues. Trimming shortened V by 4 bases and J by 0 bases, and 13 bases separated the two germline ends. The CDR3 region is CASSSPGESSYNSPLHF. DNA for the CDR3: TGTGCCAGCAGTTCTCCGGGGGAGAGCTCCTATAATTCACCCCTCCACTTT.

The genes are TRBV7-2 and TRBJ2-1; D is unclear. The V and J ends lost 5 bases and 8 bases respectively, with 13 bases between them. The germline gives CDR1 SGHTA, CDR2 FQGNSA. The CDR3 length is 13 residues. In DNA form, the CDR3 reads TGTGCCAGCAGCCCGCCCTACGGACATGAGCAGTTCTTC. Translated: CASSPPYGHEQFF.

V gene TRBV9 combines with J gene TRBJ1-1; D remains unclear. This CDR3 has 13 amino acids. Germline CDR1 and CDR2: SGDLS and YYNGEE. Trimming cost V 1 base and J 1 base, with 5 bases left between them. The CDR3 loop is CASSVKENTEAFF. CDR3 DNA: TGTGCCAGCAGCGTAAAAGAGAACACTGAAGCTTTCTTT. The full variable domain, with the rest looked up from reference TRBV9 and TRBJ1-1, is DSGVTQTPKHLITATGQRVTLRCSPRSGDLSVYWYQQSLDQGLQFLIQYYNGEERAKGNILERFSAQQFPDLHSELNLSSLELGDSALYFCASSVKENTEAFFGQGTRLTVV.

This clone was picked up one time. J is TRBJ1-3 and V is TRBV5-4; the match to TRBD1 covers 7 bases. CDR3 size: 15 residues. CDR1 SGHNT and CDR2 YYREEE come from the germline V gene (reference sequence). The V and J ends lost 4 bases and 2 bases, in that order; junction bases with no gene match: 6. The CDR3 protein is CASSNPGGTGNTIYF. The CDR3 DNA sequence: TGTGCCAGCAGCAACCCAGGGGGAACTGGAAACACCATATATTTT.

The chain carries TRBV6-5 and TRBJ1-1; unclear D gene. The CDR3 spans 14 residues. Germline V lookup: CDR1 MNHEY, CDR2 SVGAGI. Trimming removed 6 bases at V and 4 bases at J, with 15 bases between. This CDR3 is CASSHLKSVTEAFF. In nucleotides, the CDR3 is TGTGCCAGCAGCCACTTAAAGTCAGTCACTGAAGCTTTCTTT.

The J gene is TRBJ1-2, the V gene TRBV24-1; 8 bases are a match to TRBD1. CDR1 and CDR2 (germline): KGHDR, SFDVKD. J lost 11 bases, V lost 4 bases, and 11 bases had no gene match. The CDR3 length is 14 residues. Here the CDR3 DNA reads TGTGCCACCAGTGAACCTCGACGGGACAGGAAATACACCTTC. Amino acids: CATSEPRRDRKYTF.

The sample holds a few counts of this clone. V and J are TRBV4-1 and TRBJ1-1; tentatively, D is TRBD1 (5 bases). The CDR3 totals 15 residues. The V gene lost 3 bases and the J gene lost 1 base, with 12 bases spanning the gap. CDR1 and CDR2 (germline): MGHRA, YSYEKL. CDR3 coding DNA: TGCGCCAGCAGCCAGGGACTCAATGAGAACACTGAAGCTTTCTTT. It translates to CASSQGLNENTEAFF.

The gene calls are TRBV19 and TRBJ2-1; 8 bases agree with TRBD2. Germline lookup yields CDR1 LNHDA and CDR2 SQIVND (reference sequence). With V trimmed by 3 bases and J by 11 bases, 12 bases remained unmatched. This CDR3 comprises 15 residues. The CDR3 region has the DNA TGTGCCAGTAGTATGTTACGGGGGGGAGGTAGTCAGCAGTTCTTC. The encoded protein is CASSMLRGGGSQQFF.

A single count supports this clone. This chain uses TRBV18 with TRBJ1-5, with TRBD1 matching over 7 bases. The germline gives CDR1 KGHSH, CDR2 LQKENI. The V gene end was trimmed by 1 base and the J gene end by 0 bases; junction bases not matched to a gene: 9. This CDR3 has 18 residues. The CDR3 sequence is CASSPLRRDRTSNQPQHF. In nucleotides, the CDR3 is TGTGCCAGCTCACCACTGAGAAGGGACAGAACTAGCAATCAGCCCCAGCATTTT.

This clone was seen a single time. This sequence joins TRBV5-1 and TRBJ1-1; D gene uncertain. Trimming removed 0 bases from V and 1 base from J, with 10 bases in between. The CDR3 loop spans 15 amino acids. Germline V gene lookup returns CDR1 SGHRS and CDR2 YFSETQ. The CDR3 DNA follows: TGCGCCAGCAGCTTGGCTGGACCGTCGAACACTGAAGCTTTCTTT. Amino acids: CASSLAGPSNTEAFF.

V gene TRBV5-1 combines with J gene TRBJ1-2, with D uncertain. This CDR3 comprises 13 residues. Looked up from germline, CDR1 is SGHRS and CDR2 is YFSETQ. The germline V and J ends were trimmed by 0 bases and 8 bases, with 11 bases remaining between them. The CDR3 spells CASSLDWEGGYTF. DNA for the CDR3: TGCGCCAGCAGCTTGGACTGGGAGGGAGGCTACACCTTC.

The V and J genes are TRBV7-6 and TRBJ1-4; 9 nucleotides align to TRBD1. Germline lookup yields CDR1 SGHVS and CDR2 FNYEAQ. The trim removed 6 bases at V and 5 bases at J, leaving 10 bases unmatched. The CDR3 contains 16 residues. CDR3 sequence (DNA): TGTGCCAGCAGTTCAAATCCGACAGGGGGGAATGAAAAACTGTTTTTT. It codes for CASSSNPTGGNEKLFF. Supplemented by reference TRBV7-6 and TRBJ1-4, the full variable domain reads GAGVSQSPRYKVTKRGQDVALRCDPISGHVSLYWYRQALGQGPEFLTYFNYEAQQDKSGLPNDRFSAERPEGSISTLTIQRTEQRDSAMYRCASSSNPTGGNEKLFFGSGTQLSVL.

This chain links TRBV19 with TRBJ2-7; 8 bases match TRBD1. Trimming took 8 bases from V and 9 from J; bases not matched to a gene: 9. The CDR3 runs 12 residues. CDR1 and CDR2 (germline): LNHDA, SQIVND (reference sequence). The CDR3 here is CASSTGVGGQYF. The CDR3 DNA is TGTGCCAGTTCGACAGGGGTAGGGGGGCAGTACTTC.

The chain employs TRBV5-1 and TRBJ1-4; D is possibly TRBD1 (5 bases). CDR1 SGHRS and CDR2 YFSETQ come from the germline V gene. V lost 0 bases and J 7 bases, leaving 7 bases between the germline ends. This CDR3 is built from 13 residues. CDR3 residues: CASSLARGEKLFF. CDR3 in DNA: TGCGCCAGCAGCTTGGCAAGGGGTGAAAAACTGTTTTTT.

This chain links TRBV12-3 or TRBV12-4 with TRBJ1-2; D unresolved. This CDR3 has 13 residues. The V and J ends lost 6 bases and 6 bases respectively, with 14 bases between them. The DNA for the CDR3 is TGTGCCAGCAGCTTTCGTAAACGAGATGGCTACACCTTC. Translation: CASSFRKRDGYTF.

This CDR3 reads CATSSPPGERAFF. CDR3 DNA: TGTGCCACCAGCAGTCCTCCAGGGGAAAGGGCTTTCTTT. The V call is TRBV15, the J call TRBJ1-1; the D gene is possibly TRBD1 (6 bases). The germline CDR1 and CDR2 sequences are LNHNV and YYDKDF (reference sequence). This CDR3 comprises 13 residues. With 3 bases removed from V and 11 bases from J, the gap between germline ends came to 16 bases.

CDR3 coding DNA: TGTGCCAGCAGCTTGGTGGGGATTAACTATGGCTACACCTTC. Protein: CASSLVGINYGYTF. The chain carries TRBV5-6 and TRBJ1-2, with D uncertain. Germline values: CDR1 SGHDT, CDR2 YYEEEE. V lost 0 bases to trimming and J lost 1 base, with 7 bases between them. The CDR3 consists of 14 residues.

This CDR3 reads CASSIGWTVNTEAFF. The CDR3 DNA reads as TGTGCCAGTAGTATAGGGTGGACAGTGAACACTGAAGCTTTCTTT. The gene calls are TRBV19 and TRBJ1-1; D is perhaps TRBD1 (6 bases). Germline V gives CDR1 LNHDA, CDR2 SQIVND (reference sequence). V was clipped by 1 base and J by 0 bases, with 9 bases between them. The CDR3 is 15 residues long.